This record concerns one TCR beta chain sequence. Its antigen is as yet unknown. Bone marrow obtained following transplant was drawn from the posterior iliac crest or from another site. Method: immunoSEQ multiplex PCR; TCRdb's copy keeps in-frame clones and lacks some. The sample holds 65,000 to 85,000 clones, approximately 92% seen once. The sample belongs to a study of graft-versus-host responses after intestinal transplantation. Across the whole study: Every one of the recipients received anti-thymocyte globulin induction and afterwards took tacrolimus and steroids for roughly three years.

Points from the study as a whole: Where graft-donor T cell macrochimerism was present, patients had high graft-versus-host to host-versus-graft clonal ratios in allografts.

The input for sequencing was bone marrow, taken 734 days after intestinal transplantation. The receptor's source is a human patient who received an intestinal transplant, so some T cells may come from the graft donor.

The CDR3 sequence: CASGFRGNYGYTF. CDR3 coding DNA: TGTGCCAGCGGGTTTAGAGGAAACTATGGCTACACCTTC. V is TRBV5-4 and J is TRBJ1-2, with no clear D. V gave up 7 bases and J gave up 2 bases, with 12 bases separating them. The CDR3 has 13 amino acids. Germline loops: CDR1 SGHNT, CDR2 YYREEE (reference sequence).